This T cell receptor (beta chain) was captured in a study of cytomegalovirus exposure and HLA in healthy donors. Study conclusions and caveats: Researchers reportedly found TCR beta sequences accurately predicted most subjects' HLA-A and HLA-B alleles. In a later analysis, a missense DCLRE1C variant was linked to TCR beta V- and J-gene trimming. Productive rates of about 87% or about 30% were seen for most TCR beta V segments in an earlier analysis.

Amplification used 60 Vbeta primers and 13 Jbeta primers. Data came from immunoSEQ multiplex PCR; TCRdb stores just in-frame clones and leaves some out. The sample totals almost 45,000 clones. The CDR3 covers 14 residues. V was clipped by 6 bases and J by 6 bases; unmatched bases: 10. CDR1 is MNHNY and CDR2 is SVGAGI in the germline V gene (reference sequence). Note on this clone: Its matching antigen is unknown.

This receptor was taken from a male donor in good health and CMV-seronegative. The sequenced sample was PBMCs. The J gene is TRBJ2-7, the V gene TRBV6-6, with 8 bases lining up with TRBD2. This CDR3 is CASRYSGSAIEQYF. DNA for the CDR3: TGTGCCAGCAGATACAGCGGGAGCGCAATCGAGCAGTACTTC.